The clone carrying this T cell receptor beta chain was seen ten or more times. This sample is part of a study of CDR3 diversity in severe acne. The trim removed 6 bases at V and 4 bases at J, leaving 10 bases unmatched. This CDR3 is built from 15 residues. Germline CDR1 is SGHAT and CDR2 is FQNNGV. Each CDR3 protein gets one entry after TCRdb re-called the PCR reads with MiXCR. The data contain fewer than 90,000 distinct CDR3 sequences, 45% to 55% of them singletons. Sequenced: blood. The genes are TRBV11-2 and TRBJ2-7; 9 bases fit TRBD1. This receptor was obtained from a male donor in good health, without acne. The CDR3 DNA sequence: TGTGCCAGCAGACAGACCGGGACAGGGATTTACGAGCAGTACTTC. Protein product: CASRQTGTGIYEQYF.